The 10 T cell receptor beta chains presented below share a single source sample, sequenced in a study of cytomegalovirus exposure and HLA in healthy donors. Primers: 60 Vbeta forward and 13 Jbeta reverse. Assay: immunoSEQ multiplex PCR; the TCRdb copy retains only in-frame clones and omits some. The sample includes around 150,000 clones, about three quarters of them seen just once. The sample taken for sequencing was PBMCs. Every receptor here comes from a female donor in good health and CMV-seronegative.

The CDR3 sequence: CASSQVGGSSYNEQFF. In DNA, the CDR3 is TGTGCCAGCAGCCAAGTTGGGGGGAGCTCCTACAATGAGCAGTTCTTC. The chain combines TRBV14 with TRBJ2-1, with D perhaps matching TRBD2 (6 bases). CDR3 length: 16 amino acids. Trimming left V 1 base short and J 0 bases short, with 10 bases between. The germline CDR1 and CDR2 sequences are SGHDN and FVKESK.

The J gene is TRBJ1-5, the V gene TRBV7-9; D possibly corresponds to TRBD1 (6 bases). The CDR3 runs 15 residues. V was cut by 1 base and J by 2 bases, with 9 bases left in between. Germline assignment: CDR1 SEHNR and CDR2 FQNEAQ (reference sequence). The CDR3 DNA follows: TGTGCCAGCAGCTTAGTAGGGGGGGGCAATCAGCCCCAGCATTTT. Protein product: CASSLVGGGNQPQHF.

CDR3 nucleotides: TGTGCCTGGAGTTTCGGGGGGGGTGACACTGAAGCTTTCTTT. This translates into CAWSFGGGDTEAFF. The V call is TRBV30, the J call TRBJ1-1; D is perhaps TRBD1 (5 bases). V was shortened by 2 bases and J by 3 bases, with 13 bases between the two germline ends. The CDR3 spans 14 residues. CDR1 and CDR2 (germline): GTSNPN, SVGIG (reference sequence).

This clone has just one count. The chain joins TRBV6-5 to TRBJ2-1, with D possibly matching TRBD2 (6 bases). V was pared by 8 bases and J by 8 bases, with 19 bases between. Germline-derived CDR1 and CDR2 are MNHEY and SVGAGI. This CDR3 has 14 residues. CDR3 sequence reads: CASGKGLPGDEQFF. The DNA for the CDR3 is TGTGCCAGCGGTAAGGGACTCCCCGGGGATGAGCAGTTCTTC.

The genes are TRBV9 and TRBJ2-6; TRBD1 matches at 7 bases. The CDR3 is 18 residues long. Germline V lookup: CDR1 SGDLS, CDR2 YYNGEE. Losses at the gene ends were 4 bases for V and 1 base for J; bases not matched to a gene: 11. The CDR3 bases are TGTGCCAGCAGCCCTCGGACAGGATTACAATCTGGGGCCAACGTCCTGACTTTC. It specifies CASSPRTGLQSGANVLTF.

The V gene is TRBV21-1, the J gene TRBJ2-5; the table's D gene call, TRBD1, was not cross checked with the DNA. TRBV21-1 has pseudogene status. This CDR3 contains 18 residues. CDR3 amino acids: CASSKVDTPPRSRETQYF. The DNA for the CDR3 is TGTGCCAGCAGCAAAGTAGACACGCCCCCTCGGTCTCGGGAGACCCAGTACTTC.

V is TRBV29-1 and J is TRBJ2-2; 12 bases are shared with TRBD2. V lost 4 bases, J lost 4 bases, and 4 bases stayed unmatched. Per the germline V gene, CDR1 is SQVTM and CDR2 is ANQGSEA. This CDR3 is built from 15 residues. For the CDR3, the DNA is TGCAGCGTTGTGGAGACTAGCGGGGGCACCGGGGAGCTGTTTTTT. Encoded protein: CSVVETSGGTGELFF.

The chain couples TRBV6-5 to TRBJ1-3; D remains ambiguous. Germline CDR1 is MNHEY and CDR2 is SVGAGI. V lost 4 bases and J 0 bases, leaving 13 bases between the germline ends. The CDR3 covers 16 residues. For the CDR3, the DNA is TGTGCCAGCAGTTGGCGGAGAATCGACTCTGGAAACACCATATATTTT. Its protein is CASSWRRIDSGNTIYF.

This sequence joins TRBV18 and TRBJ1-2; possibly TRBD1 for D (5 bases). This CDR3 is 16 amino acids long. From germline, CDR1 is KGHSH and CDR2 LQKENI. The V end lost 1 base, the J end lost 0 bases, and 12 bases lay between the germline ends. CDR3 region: CASSPLGGVANYGYTF. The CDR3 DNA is TGTGCCAGCTCACCACTAGGAGGGGTAGCTAACTATGGCTACACCTTC.

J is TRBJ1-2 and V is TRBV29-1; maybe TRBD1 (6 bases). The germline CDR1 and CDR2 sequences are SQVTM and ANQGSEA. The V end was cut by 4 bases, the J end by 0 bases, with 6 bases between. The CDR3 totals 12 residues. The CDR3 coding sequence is TGCAGCGTTGGGACAGCTAACTATGGCTACACCTTC. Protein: CSVGTANYGYTF. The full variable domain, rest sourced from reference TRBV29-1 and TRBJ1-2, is SAVISQKPSRDICQRGTSLTIQCQVDSQVTMMFWYRQQPGQSLTLIATANQGSEATYESGFVIDKFPISRPNLTFSTLTVSNMSPEDSSIYLCSVGTANYGYTFGSGTRLTVV.